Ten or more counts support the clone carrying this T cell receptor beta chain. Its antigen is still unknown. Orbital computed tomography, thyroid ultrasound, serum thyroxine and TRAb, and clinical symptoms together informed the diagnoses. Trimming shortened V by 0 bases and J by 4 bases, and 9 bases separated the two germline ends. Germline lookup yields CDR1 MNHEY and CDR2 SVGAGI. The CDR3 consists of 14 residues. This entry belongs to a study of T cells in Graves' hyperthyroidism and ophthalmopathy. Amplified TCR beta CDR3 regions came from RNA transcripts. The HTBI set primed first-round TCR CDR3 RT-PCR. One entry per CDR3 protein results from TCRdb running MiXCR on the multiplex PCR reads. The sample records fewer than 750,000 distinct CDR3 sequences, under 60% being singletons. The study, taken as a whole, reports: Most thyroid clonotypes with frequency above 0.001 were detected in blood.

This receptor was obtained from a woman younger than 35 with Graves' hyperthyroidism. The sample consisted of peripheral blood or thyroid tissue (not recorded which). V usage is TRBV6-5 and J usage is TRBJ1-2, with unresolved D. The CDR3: CASSYSNWGYGYTF. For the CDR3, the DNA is TGTGCCAGCAGTTACTCGAACTGGGGCTATGGCTACACCTTC.